The 16 T cell receptor beta chains reported below all come from one sample, sequenced in a study of blood T cell repertoires in COVID-19. The assay was immunoSEQ multiplex PCR, and TCRdb's table has in-frame clones only and misses some. The sample includes around 200,000 clones, 75% to 90% of them seen just once. Sequenced: PBMCs or T cells enriched from blood (not recorded which). The source is a middle-aged man who had recovered from COVID-19.

The chain carries TRBV7-3 and TRBJ2-1; TRBD1 might be the D (6 bases). V dropped 5 bases and J dropped 8 bases, with 10 bases sitting between them. Germline lookup yields CDR1 SGHTA and CDR2 FQGTGA. The CDR3 runs 12 residues. The CDR3 DNA sequence: TGTGCCAGCAGCCCACAGGGATATGAGCAGTTCTTC. It yields the protein CASSPQGYEQFF.

The CDR3 sequence is CSARRADTQYF. Written as DNA, the CDR3 is TGCAGTGCTAGGAGAGCAGATACGCAGTATTTT. V gene TRBV20-1 combines with J gene TRBJ2-3, with D unclear. Germline V CDR1 and CDR2: DFQATT, SNEGSKA (reference sequence). The CDR3 has 11 residues. V was pared by 3 bases and J by 4 bases, with 5 bases between.

This rearrangement joins TRBV5-1 to TRBJ1-2; a possible D gene is TRBD1 (5 bases). Germline V gives CDR1 SGHRS, CDR2 YFSETQ. This CDR3 contains 16 residues. Trimming removed 4 bases from V and 2 bases from J, with 18 bases in between. The CDR3 coding sequence is TGCGCCAGCAGCAAGGGACTCTCGATAAGCAACTATGGCTACACCTTC. Its protein product is CASSKGLSISNYGYTF.

The chain is built from TRBV10-1 and TRBJ2-1, with D perhaps matching TRBD2 (6 bases). Per the germline V gene, CDR1 is WNHNN and CDR2 is SYGVQD (reference sequence). The V end was cut by 3 bases, the J end by 9 bases, with 18 bases between. This CDR3 is built from 15 residues. Here the CDR3 reads CASSDEALGDFEQFF. The CDR3, as DNA: TGCGCCAGCAGTGATGAGGCTTTAGGGGACTTTGAGCAGTTCTTC.

The chain uses TRBV10-1 and TRBJ2-2; D uncertain. The CDR3 loop spans 15 amino acids. Germline lookup yields CDR1 WNHNN and CDR2 SYGVQD (reference sequence). V shed 0 bases and J shed 1 base, with 6 bases lying between them. The CDR3 here is CASSESLGNTGELFF. DNA for the CDR3: TGCGCCAGCAGTGAGTCCCTCGGGAACACCGGGGAGCTGTTTTTT.

The V and J genes are TRBV12-3 or TRBV12-4 and TRBJ2-3; D call uncertain. Trimming removed 7 bases from V and 4 bases from J, with 9 bases in between. The CDR3 sequence is 12 residues long. The CDR3 protein is CASTLRSDTQYF. The CDR3 nucleotides read TGTGCCAGCACCCTGCGTTCAGATACGCAGTATTTT.

This chain connects TRBV5-4 to TRBJ1-3; 11 bases agree with TRBD1. Germline assignment: CDR1 SGHNT and CDR2 YYREEE (reference sequence). The CDR3 contains 15 residues. Trimming took 4 bases from V and 4 from J; bases not matched to a gene: 4. For the CDR3, the DNA is TGTGCCAGCAGCCCGGACAGGGGGCTAGGAAACACCATATATTTT. It is translated as CASSPDRGLGNTIYF.

The V gene is TRBV6-5, the J gene TRBJ2-1; a weak D match, TRBD1 (5 bases). Trimming left V 7 bases short and J 15 bases short, with 19 bases between. CDR1 and CDR2 from the germline V gene are MNHEY and SVGAGI. There are 12 residues in the CDR3. CDR3 sequence (DNA): TGTGCCAGCACCCAGGGCCTCTCCGTTGTGTTCTTC. Translated: CASTQGLSVVFF.

About this clone itself: Other DNA sequences in the same sample also yield this CDR3. The chain uses TRBV5-1 and TRBJ2-7; 11 nucleotides line up with TRBD1. The CDR3 loop spans 15 amino acids. J was trimmed by 3 bases and V by 3 bases; bases with no gene match: 5. Germline V CDR1 and CDR2: SGHRS, YFSETQ. The CDR3 spells CASSSGGTGGYEQYF. In DNA form, the CDR3 reads TGCGCCAGCAGCTCTGGGGGGACAGGGGGCTACGAGCAGTACTTC.

The CDR3 region has the DNA TGTGCCAGCAGCCTGCGGACTAGCGGTGAGCAGTTCTTC. Protein product: CASSLRTSGEQFF. J is TRBJ2-1 and V is TRBV7-9, with TRBD2 matching 10 bases. Trimming at V came to 5 bases and at J to 9 bases, leaving 4 bases not matched to a gene. Germline assignment: CDR1 SEHNR and CDR2 FQNEAQ (reference sequence). The CDR3 length is 13 residues.

This clone showed up just once. The chain employs TRBV2 and TRBJ2-2; 7 positions match TRBD2. The J segment lost 3 bases and the V segment lost 4 bases, leaving 2 bases of the junction unmatched. Germline loops: CDR1 SNHLY, CDR2 FYNNEI. This CDR3 region has 14 residues. The CDR3 DNA is TGTGCCAGCAGTGTTACTAGCGACACCGGGGAGCTGTTTTTT. Protein sequence: CASSVTSDTGELFF.

This clone was detected once. The chain links TRBV2 to TRBJ2-7, with unresolved D. V was shortened by 2 bases and J by 3 bases, with 14 bases between the two germline ends. The V gene's germline CDR1 is SNHLY and CDR2 FYNNEI. CDR3 length equals 15 residues. CDR3 loop: CASSELAQLNYEQYF. The CDR3 bases are TGTGCCAGCAGTGAATTGGCACAGCTTAACTACGAGCAGTACTTC. Full variable domain (remainder filled in from reference TRBV2 and TRBJ2-7): EPEVTQTPSHQVTQMGQEVILRCVPISNHLYFYWYRQILGQKVEFLVSFYNNEISEKSEIFDDQFSVERPDGSNFTLKIRSTKLEDSAMYFCASSELAQLNYEQYFGPGTRLTVT.

The chain uses TRBV24-1 and TRBJ2-1; 8 nucleotides match TRBD1. CDR1 and CDR2 (germline): KGHDR, SFDVKD. The CDR3 runs to 15 residues. V was pared by 6 bases and J by 4 bases, with 7 bases of the junction left unmatched. The CDR3 coding sequence is TGTGCCACCAGTTCGTTGGGGACAGGATACAATGAGCAGTTCTTC. Translation: CATSSLGTGYNEQFF.

The rearrangement joins TRBV6-5 to TRBJ1-4; TRBD1 aligns across 8 bases. With 6 bases clipped from V and 0 bases from J, the junction kept 3 bases outside the gene matches. The CDR3 totals 15 residues. Germline CDR1 is MNHEY and CDR2 is SVGAGI. CDR3 in amino acids: CASRGQVATNEKLFF. The CDR3 nucleotides read TGTGCCAGCAGGGGACAGGTTGCAACTAATGAAAAACTGTTTTTT.

The chain carries TRBV9 and TRBJ1-2; TRBD1 might be the D (5 bases). The V end lost 0 bases, the J end lost 0 bases, and 15 bases lay between the germline ends. Per germline, CDR1 SGDLS and CDR2 YYNGEE. This CDR3 has 17 amino acids. The chain's CDR3 is CASSVAGKGLANYGYTF. The CDR3 region has the DNA TGTGCCAGCAGCGTAGCTGGGAAGGGACTCGCTAACTATGGCTACACCTTC.

This clone came up a few times. This CDR3 reads CASSLSERGYNEQFF. The CDR3 region has the DNA TGTGCCAGCAGTTTATCGGAAAGGGGCTACAATGAGCAGTTCTTC. The chain couples TRBV28 to TRBJ2-1; D may be TRBD1 (5 bases). Germline V gives CDR1 MDHEN, CDR2 SYDVKM. The CDR3 covers 15 residues. Trimming took 1 base from V and 3 from J, leaving 10 bases between them. Complete variable domain (other parts from reference TRBV28 and TRBJ2-1): DVKVTQSSRYLVKRTGEKVFLECVQDMDHENMFWYRQDPGLGLRLIYFSYDVKMKEKGDIPEGYSVSREKKERFSLILESASTNQTSMYLCASSLSERGYNEQFFGPGTRLTVL.